Below are 19 T cell receptor beta chains sequenced from a single sample in a study of blood T cells in healthy people across ages. Then a second PCR, running roughly 6 to 11 cycles, was carried out with a sample-barcoded 5' primer and a J-beta primer mix. TCRdb processed the 5' RACE reads anew with MiXCR; each CDR3 protein has one entry. The repertoire includes around 800,000 distinct CDR3 sequences, roughly 60% of them detected once, and around a quarter sits in the top ten. The material sequenced was blood. Receptor source: a man in his thirties or forties in good health.

The chain combines TRBV7-2 with TRBJ2-1; D is perhaps TRBD2 (6 bases). This CDR3 is 16 amino acids long. From germline, CDR1 is SGHTA and CDR2 FQGNSA. V lost 5 bases, J lost 7 bases, and 21 bases lay in between. CDR3 nucleotide sequence: TGTGCCAGCAGCAAAGAGGGCGGGGTACGAGGAAATGAGCAGTTCTTC. This sequence encodes CASSKEGGVRGNEQFF.

V is TRBV7-9 and J is TRBJ2-3; 8 nucleotides align to TRBD2. The CDR3 totals 16 residues. Trimming removed 5 bases from V and 4 bases from J; junction bases left unmatched: 11. CDR1 and CDR2 (germline): SEHNR, FQNEAQ (reference sequence). The CDR3 DNA reads as TGTGCCAGCAGCCTAATGGGACTAGAACCGGCAGATACGCAGTATTTT. Translated: CASSLMGLEPADTQYF.

V is TRBV4-2 and J is TRBJ1-4; 10 bases line up with TRBD1. The CDR3 has 18 amino acids. The germline V gene has CDR1 LGHNA and CDR2 YNFKEQ. The trim removed 3 bases at V and 3 bases at J, leaving 10 bases unmatched. CDR3 in DNA: TGTGCCAGCAGCCACGACAGGGGGCGCGGAGCAGCTAATGAAAAACTGTTTTTT. This translates into CASSHDRGRGAANEKLFF.

The V gene is TRBV5-6, the J gene TRBJ2-1; D is unclear. The length of the CDR3 is 16 residues. With 1 base removed from V and 0 bases from J, the gap between germline ends came to 11 bases. Germline values: CDR1 SGHDT, CDR2 YYEEEE. The CDR3 DNA reads as TGTGCCAGCAGCTTGATGTCGGTAAGCTCCTACAATGAGCAGTTCTTC. Encoded protein: CASSLMSVSSYNEQFF.

In this sample, this clonotype turned up a few times. The V gene is TRBV12-3 or TRBV12-4, the J gene TRBJ2-3, with 11 bases lining up with TRBD1. V trimming: 3 bases; J trimming: 6 bases; junction bases outside the gene matches: 8. The CDR3 consists of 16 residues. The DNA for the CDR3 is TGTGCCAGCAGTTTCCCCGGACAGGGGGCTTCGGATACGCAGTATTTT. This encodes CASSFPGQGASDTQYF.

For this clonotype: A read error may produce the germline difference seen at one junction end. This chain connects TRBV15 to TRBJ2-1; possibly TRBD1 or TRBD2 for D (8 bases each). Looked up from germline, CDR1 is LNHNV and CDR2 is YYDKDF (reference sequence). This CDR3 contains 17 residues. DNA of the CDR3: TGTCCCACCAGCGGGGCTGACAGGGGACTAGTCTACAATGAGCAGTTCTTC. Protein sequence: CPTSGADRGLVYNEQFF.

The chain links TRBV7-9 to TRBJ2-3, with 10 positions matching TRBD1. The germline V gene encodes CDR1 SEHNR and CDR2 FQNEAQ (reference sequence). The CDR3 totals 15 residues. With 4 bases clipped from V and 4 bases from J, the junction kept 5 bases outside the gene matches. CDR3 sequence (DNA): TGTGCCAGCAGCTCAGGACAGGGGGGGGCAGATACGCAGTATTTT. It is translated as CASSSGQGGADTQYF.

The rearrangement uses TRBV6-2 or TRBV6-3 and TRBJ2-7; TRBD1 agrees at 7 bases. The CDR3 contains 17 residues. With V trimmed by 0 bases and J by 5 bases, 13 bases remained unmatched. The germline gives CDR1 MNHEY, CDR2 SVGEGT. CDR3 in amino acids: CASSYSPRGRSMHEQYF. The DNA of the CDR3 is TGTGCCAGCAGTTACTCCCCCAGGGGGAGAAGTATGCACGAGCAGTACTTC.

The chain links TRBV12-3 or TRBV12-4 to TRBJ2-3, with 7 bases aligning to TRBD1. The CDR3 extends over 14 amino acids. Trimming cost V 5 bases and J 4 bases; bases outside gene matches: 6. CDR3 loop: CASSAMTGPDTQYF. DNA for the CDR3: TGTGCCAGCAGTGCAATGACAGGGCCAGATACGCAGTATTTT.

The rearrangement uses TRBV20-1 and TRBJ2-1; 7 positions agree with TRBD1. This CDR3 comprises 12 residues. CDR1 and CDR2 (germline): DFQATT, SNEGSKA (reference sequence). The CDR3 loop reads CRAGTAYNEQFF. The CDR3 nucleotides read TGCAGGGCAGGGACAGCCTACAATGAGCAGTTCTTC.

The rearrangement uses TRBV29-1 and TRBJ2-1, with TRBD1 matching over 7 bases. The V and J ends lost 7 bases and 5 bases, in that order; junction bases with no gene match: 2. The CDR3 has 11 amino acids. CDR1 is SQVTM, CDR2 ANQGSEA, per germline. CDR3 bases: TGCAGCGCGGGACAGAACAATGAGCAGTTCTTC. Amino acid sequence: CSAGQNNEQFF.

This clonotype was detected only a few times. The V call is TRBV25-1, the J call TRBJ2-7; no reliable D call. Trimming stripped 5 bases from V and 0 bases from J, with 11 bases between. The CDR3 has 14 amino acids. Germline V gene sequence: CDR1 MGHDK, CDR2 SYGVNS. CDR3 region: CASSSLTDSYEQYF. As DNA, the CDR3 is TGTGCCAGCAGTTCCCTCACGGACTCCTACGAGCAGTACTTC.

The chain joins TRBV24-1 to TRBJ1-2; 7 positions match TRBD1. Unmatched junction bases numbered 7, after V lost 4 bases and J lost 3 bases. The CDR3 sequence is 15 residues long. Germline V gives CDR1 KGHDR, CDR2 SFDVKD. In DNA form, the CDR3 reads TGTGCCACCAGTGAGGGACAGCCAAGCTACTATGGCTACACCTTC. This codes for CATSEGQPSYYGYTF.

This clonotype was picked up one time. The chain uses TRBV30 and TRBJ1-4, with 7 bases lining up with TRBD1. CDR1 and CDR2 from the germline V gene are GTSNPN and SVGIG (reference sequence). The V gene end was trimmed by 2 bases and the J gene end by 7 bases; junction bases not matched to a gene: 4. The CDR3 spans 13 residues. Here the CDR3 reads CAWSQQGSEKLFF. Here the CDR3 DNA reads TGTGCCTGGAGTCAACAGGGGAGTGAAAAACTGTTTTTT.

The CDR3 loop is CASSVQGAGNIQYF. As DNA, the CDR3 is TGTGCCAGCAGCGTACAGGGGGCAGGGAACATTCAGTACTTC. The chain has TRBV9 and TRBJ2-4; 8 positions match TRBD1. Germline assignment: CDR1 SGDLS and CDR2 YYNGEE. The length of the CDR3 is 14 residues. The V and J ends lost 1 base and 7 bases, in that order; junction bases with no gene match: 4.

This clonotype was counted between two and nine times. V gene TRBV12-3 or TRBV12-4 combines with J gene TRBJ2-7; D is unresolved. There are 14 residues in the CDR3. Deletions cut 3 bases from V and 3 bases from J, with 12 bases between. Here the CDR3 reads CASSFSGRIYEQYF. The CDR3 DNA is TGTGCCAGCAGTTTTAGTGGCAGAATCTACGAGCAGTACTTC.

This sequence joins TRBV6-2 or TRBV6-3 and TRBJ2-7; D is ambiguous. The J call is in doubt because the DNA end fits TRBJ2-5 better. This CDR3 is built from 14 residues. CDR1 is MNHEY, CDR2 SVGEGT, per germline. The DNA for the CDR3 is TGTGCCAGCAGTTACCAGACCCGTGGAGAGACCCAGTACTTC. This translates into CASSYQTRGETQYF.

The chain uses TRBV12-3 or TRBV12-4 and TRBJ1-5; D is ambiguous. Trimming pared 3 bases from V and 1 base from J, leaving 16 bases between. CDR3 size: 17 residues. CDR3 protein: CASSFRPEWWSNQPQHF. CDR3 bases: TGTGCCAGCAGTTTTCGGCCCGAATGGTGGAGCAATCAGCCCCAGCATTTT.

The chain joins TRBV5-5 to TRBJ2-5; D not resolved. Near its end, the DNA agrees better with TRBJ2-7, so the J call may be wrong. From germline, CDR1 is SGHKS and CDR2 YYEKEE (reference sequence). This CDR3 has 16 amino acids. In nucleotides, the CDR3 is TGTGCCAGCAGCTTGTCTAGTACAGCTGATACCTACGAGCAGTACTTC. Amino acids: CASSLSSTADTYEQYF.